A selection of T cell receptor beta chains follows, all from one sample in a study of T cell responses to AZD1222 COVID-19 vaccine. Clones were sequenced by immunoSEQ multiplex PCR, and TCRdb holds only the in-frame ones, with some missing. The top ten clones hold roughly 4.2% of a sample with about 120,000 clones, approximately 90% of them seen once. This specimen consisted of peripheral blood, obtained 28 days after the second dose of the MenACWY control vaccine. All receptors derive from an adult who received the MenACWY meningococcal vaccine as a control. The CDR3 runs from the conserved cysteine through the conserved F or W. Each record gives: clone size, J gene, D gene, CDR3 length, V gene, CDR3 DNA, CDR3 protein. The D gene is left open where the match is weak. Clone sizes are given selectively: once, few, many, or a class where the clone is expanded.

>.|TRBJ2-1|.|16|TRBV21-1
TGTGCCAGCAGCAAAGCGGAAGGGTCCACCTACAATGAGCAGTTCTTC
CASSKAEGSTYNEQFF
>.|TRBJ2-5|.|16|TRBV9
TGTGCCAGCAGCGTAGGAGGATTGGGGCCCCAAGAGACCCAGTACTTC
CASSVGGLGPQETQYF
>once|TRBJ1-6|TRBD1|15|TRBV18
TGTGCCAGCTCACACGACCAGGGGGGGACATCACCCCTCCACTTT
CASSHDQGGTSPLHF
>.|TRBJ2-3|TRBD1|13|TRBV28
TGTGCCACAGTTACAGGGGGCACAGATACGCAGTATTTT
CATVTGGTDTQYF
>.|TRBJ2-1|.|14|TRBV6-1
TGTGCCAGCAGTGAAGCGGAGGCCTACAATGAGCAGTTCTTC
CASSEAEAYNEQFF
>.|TRBJ2-3|TRBD2|15|TRBV4-2
TGTGCCAGCAGCCAAAATAGCGGGAGCACAGATACGCAGTATTTT
CASSQNSGSTDTQYF
>.|TRBJ2-1|.|14|TRBV2
TGTGCCAGCATCTGGGGGGACAGCTACAATGAGCAGTTCTTC
CASIWGDSYNEQFF
>.|TRBJ2-6|.|16|TRBV4-3
TGCGCCAGCAGCCAAGGCACCGGCTCTGGGGCCAACGTCCTGACTTTC
CASSQGTGSGANVLTF
>.|TRBJ1-1|.|14|TRBV6-2/TRBV6-3
TGTGCCAGCAGTTATCGGACAGAGAACACTGAAGCTTTCTTT
CASSYRTENTEAFF
>once|TRBJ2-1|TRBD2|15|TRBV2
TGTGCCAGCAAGACTAGCGGGAACCTCTACAATGAGCAGTTCTTC
CASKTSGNLYNEQFF
>.|TRBJ1-1|TRBD1|18|TRBV27
TGTGCCAGCAGTCCGTACTCAGGGGGCCAGGCTCTGGCCACTGAAGCTTTCTTT
CASSPYSGGQALATEAFF
>.|TRBJ1-1|.|14|TRBV7-2
TGTGCCAGCAGCTTAGCGAGAAGTAGGACTGAAGCTTTCTTT
CASSLARSRTEAFF
>.|TRBJ2-1|.|13|TRBV13
TGTGCCAGCCGGGGGCTGAAGTACAATGAGCAGTTCTTC
CASRGLKYNEQFF
>.|TRBJ2-7|.|14|TRBV27
TGTGCCAGCAGTTTATCCTCTAGCAGCGACGAGCAGTACTTC
CASSLSSSSDEQYF
>.|TRBJ2-3|TRBD1|14|TRBV18
TGTGCCAGCTCGCGGACAGGAAGGACAGATACGCAGTATTTT
CASSRTGRTDTQYF
>.|TRBJ1-2|.|15|TRBV2
TGTGCCAGCAGTGAAGATCATTCTACAGGGAAGGGCTACACCTTC
CASSEDHSTGKGYTF
>.|TRBJ1-1|.|11|TRBV3-1/TRBV3-2
TGTGCCAGCATCCGGGACGGTGAAGCTTTCTTT
CASIRDGEAFF
>.|TRBJ2-5|TRBD2|14|TRBV5-1
TGCGCCAGCAGCCCGCGACTAGCTCAAGAGACCCAGTACTTC
CASSPRLAQETQYF
>.|TRBJ2-1|.|14|TRBV14
TGTGCCAGCAGCCAAGATCTTCTGGTCGATGAGCAGTTCTTC
CASSQDLLVDEQFF
>once|TRBJ1-6|TRBD1|14|TRBV6-2/TRBV6-3
TGTGCCAGCAGTCCGGACAGGGAGAATTCACCCCTCCACTTT
CASSPDRENSPLHF
>.|TRBJ2-5|TRBD2|16|TRBV5-5
TGTGCCAGCAGCTTGGGACTAGCGGGAACTCACGAGACCCAGTACTTC
CASSLGLAGTHETQYF
>once|TRBJ2-5|TRBD2|17|TRBV7-9
TGTGCCAGCAGCTCTCCTATAGCGGGAGTATTCGGGGAGACCCAGTACTTC
CASSSPIAGVFGETQYF
>few|TRBJ2-3|.|13|TRBV24-1
TGTGCCACCAGTGACCACGACGGAGATACGCAGTATTTT
CATSDHDGDTQYF
>.|TRBJ1-1|.|13|TRBV27
TGTGCCAGCAGTTTATTGATGGGCGACGGCGCTTTCTTT
CASSLLMGDGAFF
>.|TRBJ2-7|.|15|TRBV21-1
TGTGCCAGCAGCAAAAGTTCTCAGGGTGAATACGAGCAGTACTTC
CASSKSSQGEYEQYF
>.|TRBJ1-3|.|15|TRBV7-2
TGTGCCAGCAGCTCAAGGACCGGTTCTGGAAACACCATATATTTT
CASSSRTGSGNTIYF